These 24 T cell receptor beta chains share one sample of origin, sequenced in a study of T cell changes during pregnancy in multiple sclerosis. Sequenced by immunoSEQ multiplex PCR; TCRdb stores in-frame clones only, minus some. The sample has fewer than 55,000 clones, about 87% seen once. The sample consisted of peripheral blood, taken in the first trimester of pregnancy. These receptors all come from a female donor with multiple sclerosis, enrolled in a pregnancy study.

The chain recombines TRBV29-1 with TRBJ1-1, with 7 bases that match TRBD1. Germline values: CDR1 SQVTM, CDR2 ANQGSEA. This CDR3 contains 15 residues. The V gene end was trimmed by 6 bases and the J gene end by 6 bases; junction bases not matched to a gene: 16. For the CDR3, the DNA is TGCAGCGTGATGGGACAGCCTTGGGGGGAGTCTGAAGCTTTCTTT. Its protein is CSVMGQPWGESEAFF.

The chain joins TRBV7-9 to TRBJ2-7; no definite D call. The CDR3 consists of 11 residues. V was trimmed by 9 bases and J by 5 bases, leaving 11 bases between them. CDR1 and CDR2 from the germline V gene are SEHNR and FQNEAQ (reference sequence). The DNA for the CDR3 is TGTGCCAGTAGTAGGAGCGACGAGCAGTACTTC. As protein: CASSRSDEQYF.

The chain couples TRBV9 to TRBJ1-2; a possible D gene is TRBD1 (5 bases). This CDR3 contains 14 residues. The ends were cut back, 4 bases at V and 8 bases at J, with 18 bases in the middle. Germline CDR1 and CDR2: SGDLS and YYNGEE. The CDR3, as DNA: TGTGCCAGCAGCACCGACAGTTTGCGGGGAGGCTACACCTTC. Translated, it gives CASSTDSLRGGYTF.

The J gene is TRBJ2-3, the V gene TRBV5-1; D remains ambiguous. The V end lost 1 base, the J end lost 4 bases, and 7 bases lay between the germline ends. This CDR3 contains 13 residues. In germline, CDR1 is SGHRS, CDR2 YFSETQ. The CDR3 sequence is CASSLLPADTQYF. CDR3 DNA: TGCGCCAGCAGCTTGTTACCAGCAGATACGCAGTATTTT. The full variable domain, completed using reference TRBV5-1 and TRBJ2-3, is KAGVTQTPRYLIKTRGQQVTLSCSPISGHRSVSWYQQTPGQGLQFLFEYFSETQRNKGNFPGRFSGRQFSNSRSEMNVSTLELGDSALYLCASSLLPADTQYFGPGTRLTVL.

There are a few counts of this clone. This chain connects TRBV19 to TRBJ1-5, with a tentative D call TRBD1 (5 bases). This CDR3 region has 14 residues. Per germline, CDR1 LNHDA and CDR2 SQIVND (reference sequence). V shed 9 bases and J shed 4 bases, with 16 bases lying between them. CDR3 residues: CASQIRVGNQPQHF. Written as DNA, the CDR3 is TGTGCCAGCCAAATCAGGGTGGGTAATCAGCCCCAGCATTTT.

The CDR3 bases are TGTGCCAGCAGTTCCCAACAGGGGGCTTGGACTGAAGCTTTCTTT. It translates to CASSSQQGAWTEAFF. The chain employs TRBV28 and TRBJ1-1, with TRBD1 matching 9 bases. The junction had 8 bases not matched to a gene; V was cut back by 4 bases and J by 5 bases. Germline CDR1 reads MDHEN; CDR2 reads SYDVKM. The CDR3 is 15 amino acids.

This clone was counted a single time. This sequence joins TRBV5-1 and TRBJ2-2; 8 nucleotides match TRBD1. The V gene end was trimmed by 5 bases and the J gene end by 4 bases; junction bases not matched to a gene: 7. The CDR3 totals 15 residues. Germline lookup yields CDR1 SGHRS and CDR2 YFSETQ. The CDR3 reads CASSPGGASTGELFF. For the CDR3, the DNA is TGCGCCAGCAGTCCAGGGGGCGCGAGCACCGGGGAGCTGTTTTTT.

The chain carries TRBV2 and TRBJ2-5, with a tentative D call TRBD2 (7 bases). The CDR3 spans 15 residues. V was clipped by 3 bases and J by 9 bases, with 20 bases between them. Looked up from germline, CDR1 is SNHLY and CDR2 is FYNNEI. The CDR3 sequence: CASSETLAGAGAQYF. CDR3 in DNA: TGTGCCAGCAGTGAGACTCTAGCAGGGGCGGGGGCCCAGTACTTC.

V usage is TRBV7-3 and J usage is TRBJ2-7; tentatively, D is TRBD2 (6 bases). Germline values: CDR1 SGHTA, CDR2 FQGTGA. The CDR3 loop spans 20 amino acids. Trimming left V 1 base short and J 4 bases short, with 29 bases between. For the CDR3, the DNA is TGTGCCAGCAGCTTAAAAATTGTGGTTGGTTCGGGGGTTATCGTGTACGAGCAGTACTTC. Protein sequence: CASSLKIVVGSGVIVYEQYF.

The table lists this clone with a count of one. J is TRBJ2-1 and V is TRBV9; a weak D match, TRBD2 (6 bases). The V end lost 0 bases, the J end lost 7 bases, and 20 bases lay between the germline ends. Germline values: CDR1 SGDLS, CDR2 YYNGEE. This CDR3 is 17 amino acids long. The CDR3 DNA follows: TGTGCCAGCAGCGTAGAGCTCGGGGCCCCTCGGGGGAATGAGCAGTTCTTC. This translates into CASSVELGAPRGNEQFF.

This chain uses TRBV5-1 with TRBJ2-3; no firm D call. The CDR3 runs to 15 residues. The V end lost 2 bases, the J end lost 1 base, and 11 bases lay between the germline ends. Germline values: CDR1 SGHRS, CDR2 YFSETQ. DNA of the CDR3: TGCGCCAGCAGCTTAGAGAACCCTCGCACAGATACGCAGTATTTT. It encodes CASSLENPRTDTQYF.

The CDR3 nucleotides read TGCGCCAGCAGCCAAGATCATCGGGGGGGGGTACAGACCCAGTACTTC. Its translation is CASSQDHRGGVQTQYF. This sequence joins TRBV4-3 and TRBJ2-5; 8 bases map to TRBD2. With V trimmed by 0 bases and J by 6 bases, 9 bases remained unmatched. CDR3 length: 16 amino acids. Germline assignment: CDR1 LGHNA and CDR2 YSLEER.

J is TRBJ1-6 and V is TRBV5-1; 7 bases fit TRBD1. V shed 4 bases and J 8 bases; nucleotides not matched to a gene: 6. There are 14 residues in the CDR3. CDR1 and CDR2 (germline): SGHRS, YFSETQ. CDR3 coding DNA: TGCGCCAGCAGCAGCGAAGGGGGCGATTCACCCCTCCACTTT. Amino acids: CASSSEGGDSPLHF.

The chain joins TRBV28 to TRBJ1-2, with 10 positions matching TRBD1. This CDR3 has 17 residues. V lost 3 bases, J lost 4 bases, and 11 bases stayed unmatched. Germline lookup yields CDR1 MDHEN and CDR2 SYDVKM. The CDR3 DNA reads TGTGCCAGCAGTTTGATCCGGGACAGGGGATCGAGCTATGGCTACACCTTC. Residues: CASSLIRDRGSSYGYTF.

The V and J genes are TRBV5-1 and TRBJ1-1; D may be TRBD1 (6 bases). Between the trimmed V and J ends, which lost 4 bases and 6 bases, there was a span of 19 bases. From germline, CDR1 is SGHRS and CDR2 YFSETQ. There are 15 residues in the CDR3. CDR3 residues: CASSDPQGKISEAFF. Here the CDR3 DNA reads TGCGCCAGCAGCGACCCTCAGGGGAAGATTTCTGAAGCTTTCTTT.

This chain joins TRBV11-2 and TRBJ1-4; 7 nucleotides agree with TRBD1. The germline V gene has CDR1 SGHAT and CDR2 FQNNGV. The CDR3 spans 13 residues. J lost 8 bases, V lost 6 bases, and 6 bases had no gene match. Here the CDR3 reads CASRHGTAEKLFF. The CDR3, as DNA: TGTGCCAGCAGACATGGGACAGCGGAAAAACTGTTTTTT.

A single count supports this clone. The rearrangement links TRBV11-3 to TRBJ2-5, with 7 nucleotides matching TRBD1. This CDR3 region has 13 residues. Germline V lookup: CDR1 SGHNT, CDR2 YENEEA. V was pared by 4 bases and J by 3 bases, with 2 bases of the junction left unmatched. The CDR3 loop reads CASSYGTEETQYF. The CDR3 DNA follows: TGTGCCAGCAGCTACGGGACAGAAGAGACCCAGTACTTC.

The chain couples TRBV18 to TRBJ1-1; D is possibly TRBD1 (5 bases). This CDR3 spans 14 amino acids. Germline assignment: CDR1 KGHSH and CDR2 LQKENI. The ends were cut back, 5 bases at V and 1 base at J, with 11 bases in the middle. The CDR3 coding sequence is TGTGCCAGCTCAGAAACTACAGGGAACACTGAAGCTTTCTTT. Its protein is CASSETTGNTEAFF.

CDR3 bases: TGTGCCAGCAGAACAGGGGGTGGAAACACCATATATTTT. Translating gives CASRTGGGNTIYF. V usage is TRBV6-1 and J usage is TRBJ1-3; 8 bases fit TRBD1. Trimming removed 6 bases from V and 3 bases from J; junction bases left unmatched: 1. The CDR3 spans 13 residues. Germline CDR1 and CDR2: MNHNS and SASEGT.

This chain uses TRBV30 with TRBJ2-5, with no clear D. V was clipped by 8 bases and J by 0 bases, with 16 bases between them. CDR1 GTSNPN and CDR2 SVGIG come from the germline V gene (reference sequence). The CDR3 covers 14 residues. For the CDR3, the DNA is TGTGCCCTCTCGGCAGGCGCTTACCAAGAGACCCAGTACTTC. Translated: CALSAGAYQETQYF.

The chain employs TRBV27 and TRBJ1-2, with D uncertain. From germline, CDR1 is MNHEY and CDR2 SMNVEV (reference sequence). This CDR3 is 13 amino acids long. The V and J ends lost 1 base and 6 bases respectively, with 9 bases between them. This CDR3 reads CASSLWYGDGYTF. CDR3 in DNA: TGTGCCAGCAGTTTATGGTACGGGGATGGCTACACCTTC.

The V gene is TRBV6-5, the J gene TRBJ1-5; D perhaps matches TRBD1 (5 bases). Trimming left V 2 bases short and J 9 bases short, with 20 bases between. From germline, CDR1 is MNHEY and CDR2 SVGAGI. The CDR3 has 16 residues. CDR3 sequence (DNA): TGTGCCAGCAGTTACCCAAATAACGGGGGGGTAGGGCCCCAGCATTTT. It encodes CASSYPNNGGVGPQHF.

This chain joins TRBV5-1 and TRBJ2-3, with D possibly matching TRBD2 (5 bases). The CDR3 runs to 15 residues. The V gene's germline CDR1 is SGHRS and CDR2 YFSETQ. V was trimmed by 2 bases and J by 1 base, leaving 11 bases between them. CDR3 amino acids: CASSFPGEGTDTQYF. In DNA, the CDR3 is TGCGCCAGCAGCTTCCCCGGGGAAGGCACAGATACGCAGTATTTT.

V gene TRBV5-4 combines with J gene TRBJ1-2; D unresolved. Deletions cut 4 bases from V and 1 base from J, with 14 bases between. Germline V gives CDR1 SGHNT, CDR2 YYREEE (reference sequence). The CDR3 extends over 15 amino acids. CDR3 nucleotides: TGTGCCAGCAGCCGCGGGGTTACCCTTAACTATGGCTACACCTTC. Translation: CASSRGVTLNYGYTF.